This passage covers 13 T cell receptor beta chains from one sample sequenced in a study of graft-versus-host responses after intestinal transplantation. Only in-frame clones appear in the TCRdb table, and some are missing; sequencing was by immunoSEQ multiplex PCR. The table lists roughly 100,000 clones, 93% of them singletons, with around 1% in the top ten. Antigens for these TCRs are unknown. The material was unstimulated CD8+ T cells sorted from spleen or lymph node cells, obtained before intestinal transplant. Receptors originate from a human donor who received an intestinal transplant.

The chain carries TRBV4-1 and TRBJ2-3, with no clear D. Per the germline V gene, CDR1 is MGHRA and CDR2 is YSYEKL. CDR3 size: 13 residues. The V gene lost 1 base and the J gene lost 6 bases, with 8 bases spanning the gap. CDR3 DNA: TGCGCCAGCAGCCAAGCCTTGGCGGATACGCAGTATTTT. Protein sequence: CASSQALADTQYF.

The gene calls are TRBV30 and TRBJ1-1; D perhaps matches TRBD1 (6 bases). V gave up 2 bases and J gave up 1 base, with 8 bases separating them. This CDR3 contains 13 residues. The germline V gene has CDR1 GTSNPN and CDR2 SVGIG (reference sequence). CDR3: CAWSPGANTEAFF. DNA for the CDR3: TGTGCCTGGAGTCCGGGGGCGAACACTGAAGCTTTCTTT. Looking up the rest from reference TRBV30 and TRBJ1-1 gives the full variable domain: SQTIHQWPATLVQPVGSPLSLECTVEGTSNPNLYWYRQAAGRGLQLLFYSVGIGQISSEVPQNLSASRPQDRQFILSSKKLLLSDSGFYLCAWSPGANTEAFFGQGTRLTVV.

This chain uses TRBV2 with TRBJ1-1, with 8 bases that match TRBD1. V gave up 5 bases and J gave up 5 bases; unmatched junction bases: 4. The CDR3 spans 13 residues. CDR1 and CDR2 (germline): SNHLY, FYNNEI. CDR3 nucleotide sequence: TGTGCCAGCAGTCAGGGGGCGCGGACTGAAGCTTTCTTT. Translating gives CASSQGARTEAFF.

Written as DNA, the CDR3 is TGTGCCAGCAGCCTCCTGACTAGCGGGGGTTACAATGAGCAGTTCTTC. Protein sequence: CASSLLTSGGYNEQFF. The V gene is TRBV4-2, the J gene TRBJ2-1; 12 bases align to TRBD2. This CDR3 comprises 16 residues. V was pared by 4 bases and J by 4 bases, with 5 bases of the junction left unmatched. In germline, CDR1 is LGHNA, CDR2 YNFKEQ.

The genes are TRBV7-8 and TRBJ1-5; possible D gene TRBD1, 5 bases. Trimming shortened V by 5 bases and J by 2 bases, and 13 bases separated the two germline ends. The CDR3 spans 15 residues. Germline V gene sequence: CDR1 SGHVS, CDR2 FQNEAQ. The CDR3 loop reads CASSPSQGGNQPQHF. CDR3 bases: TGTGCCAGCAGCCCTTCCCAGGGTGGCAATCAGCCCCAGCATTTT.

The CDR3 DNA reads TGCGCCAGCAGCTCGGACTTCTCCTCCTCAGAGACCCAGTACTTC. Amino acid sequence: CASSSDFSSSETQYF. The genes are TRBV5-1 and TRBJ2-5; a possible D gene is TRBD2 (5 bases). V gave up 3 bases and J gave up 4 bases, with 16 bases separating them. Germline CDR1 reads SGHRS; CDR2 reads YFSETQ. This CDR3 comprises 15 residues.

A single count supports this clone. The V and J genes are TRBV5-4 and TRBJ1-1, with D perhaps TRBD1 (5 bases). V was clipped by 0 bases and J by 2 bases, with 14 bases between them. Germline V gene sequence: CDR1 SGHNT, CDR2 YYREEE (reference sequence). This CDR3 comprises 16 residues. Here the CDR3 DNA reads TGTGCCAGCAGCTTGGCCAACACAGGAAGTAACACTGAAGCTTTCTTT. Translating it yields CASSLANTGSNTEAFF.

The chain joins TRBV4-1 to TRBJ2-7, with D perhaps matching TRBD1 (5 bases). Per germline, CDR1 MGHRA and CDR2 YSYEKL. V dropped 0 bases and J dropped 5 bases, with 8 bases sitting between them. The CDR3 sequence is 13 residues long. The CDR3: CASSQDRADEQYF. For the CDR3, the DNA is TGCGCCAGCAGCCAAGACAGGGCTGACGAGCAGTACTTC.

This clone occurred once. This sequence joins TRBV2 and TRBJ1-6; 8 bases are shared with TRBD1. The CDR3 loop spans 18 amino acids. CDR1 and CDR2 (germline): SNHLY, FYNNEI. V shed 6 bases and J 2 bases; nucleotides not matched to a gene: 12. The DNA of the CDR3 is TGTGCCAGCAGGGACCCCGGGACAGGAAGGGCCTATAATTCACCCCTCCACTTT. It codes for CASRDPGTGRAYNSPLHF.

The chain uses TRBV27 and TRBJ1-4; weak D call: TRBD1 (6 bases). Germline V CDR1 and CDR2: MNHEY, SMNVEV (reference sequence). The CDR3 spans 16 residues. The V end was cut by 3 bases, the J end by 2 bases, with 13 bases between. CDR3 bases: TGTGCCAGCAGTTTCCCAGGGGAGCGGACTAATGAAAAACTGTTTTTT. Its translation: CASSFPGERTNEKLFF.

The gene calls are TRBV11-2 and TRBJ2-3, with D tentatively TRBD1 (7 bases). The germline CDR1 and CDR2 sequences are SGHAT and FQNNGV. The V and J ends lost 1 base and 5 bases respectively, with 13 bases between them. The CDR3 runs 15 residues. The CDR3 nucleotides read TGTGCCAGCAGCTTAGTAGGAGGGGGCGAAGATACGCAGTATTTT. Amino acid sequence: CASSLVGGGEDTQYF.

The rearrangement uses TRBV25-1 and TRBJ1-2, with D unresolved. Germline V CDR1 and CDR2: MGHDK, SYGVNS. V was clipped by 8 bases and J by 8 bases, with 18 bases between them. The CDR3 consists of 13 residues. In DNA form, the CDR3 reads TGTGCCAGCTCCCCGCCCTCTTATGGGGGCTACACCTTC. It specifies CASSPPSYGGYTF.

CDR3 DNA sequence: TGCGCCAGCAGCCAAGCACTAGCGGGGGGGACAGATACGCAGTATTTT. Its translation is CASSQALAGGTDTQYF. This rearrangement joins TRBV4-1 to TRBJ2-3, with 13 bases aligning to TRBD2. This CDR3 has 16 amino acids. Germline loops: CDR1 MGHRA, CDR2 YSYEKL. With V trimmed by 1 base and J by 3 bases, 1 base remained unmatched.